The rows below give T cell receptor beta chains drawn from one sample of a study of OX40 agonist ivuxolimab in advanced cancers. Sequencing used immunoSEQ multiplex PCR; TCRdb keeps in-frame clones, though not all of them. The sample includes roughly 34,000 clones, roughly 82% of them seen just once. The sequenced sample was CD4+ or CD8+ T cells sorted from blood, obtained in a trial of the OX40 agonist ivuxolimab. These TCRs come from an adult with an advanced solid tumor such as melanoma, head and neck, liver or kidney cancer. CDR3s include the opening cysteine and the closing phenylalanine or tryptophan. A D gene is named only where the DNA matches it firmly. Clone sizes are given selectively: once, few, many, or a class where the clone is expanded.

>TRBV9|TRBD2|TRBJ2-1|17|NA
TGTGCCAGCAGCGGATCCGGGACTAGCGGAGTAAGCAATGAGCAGTTCTTC
CASSGSGTSGVSNEQFF
>TRBV9|NA|TRBJ1-2|16|NA
TGTGCCAGCAGCTCCCCTCCTGTGAGAGCTAACTATGGCTACACCTTC
CASSSPPVRANYGYTF
>TRBV7-4|TRBD2|TRBJ2-3|18|NA
TGTGCCAGCAGCTTAGGGACTAGCGGGAGGGCCGGCACAGATACGCAGTATTTT
CASSLGTSGRAGTDTQYF
>TRBV27|TRBD2|TRBJ2-1|16|NA
TGTGCCAGCAGTCTTACTAGCGGGGGACACTACAATGAGCAGTTCTTC
CASSLTSGGHYNEQFF
>TRBV6-1|NA|TRBJ2-7|14|NA
TGTGCCAGCAGTGAAAATAGTCCCTTTTTTCAGCAGTACTTC
CASSENSPFFQQYF
>TRBV4-3|NA|TRBJ2-1|19|once
TGCGCCAGCAGCCAATCTACAGGTCGGTTGGTCTCCAACTACAATGAGCAGTTCTTC
CASSQSTGRLVSNYNEQFF
>TRBV11-2|TRBD2|TRBJ2-7|17|NA
TGTGCCAGCAGCTTAGGACTAGCGGGAGAGGCATCCTACGAGCAGTACTTC
CASSLGLAGEASYEQYF
>TRBV28|NA|TRBJ1-5|17|NA
TGTGCCAGCAGTTTATGGATGGTACCGCGGGGCAATCAGCCCCAGCATTTT
CASSLWMVPRGNQPQHF
>TRBV4-3|NA|TRBJ1-1|13|NA
TGCGCCAGCAGTCTAAGCGGGAACACTGAAGCTTTCTTT
CASSLSGNTEAFF
>TRBV6-1|TRBD2|TRBJ2-5|14|NA
TGTGCCAGCAGGTTAGCGGGAGGGCAGGAGACCCAGTACTTC
CASRLAGGQETQYF
>TRBV5-4|NA|TRBJ2-1|13|NA
TGTGCCAGCATCCTCTTACCTGGGAATGAGCAGTTCTTC
CASILLPGNEQFF
>TRBV29-1|TRBD1|TRBJ2-1|14|NA
TGCAGCGTCGTAGGGACAGGGAAGGGAAATGAGCAGTTCTTC
CSVVGTGKGNEQFF
>TRBV7-2|NA|TRBJ2-7|14|NA
TGTGCCAGCAGCTTAGGCGGGATGGGGTACGAGCAGTACTTC
CASSLGGMGYEQYF